This TCR beta chain comes out of a study of blood T cell repertoires in COVID-19. Overall study context: There were acute and convalescent COVID-19 samples, and they came from the United States, Italy and Spain. PBMCs, B-cell-depleted T cells, or T cells provided the cDNA or gDNA that made up the material.

The CDR3 covers 15 residues. Germline lookup yields CDR1 SGDLS and CDR2 YYNGEE. J lost 6 bases, V lost 7 bases, and 13 bases had no gene match. Clones were read by immunoSEQ multiplex PCR, and TCRdb kept only the in-frame ones, dropping some. The sample yields about 140,000 clones, approximately 85% seen once. Sequencing was done on a sample of peripheral blood. The chain is built from TRBV9 and TRBJ2-3, with 8 bases matching TRBD2. The TCR originated in a man between 45 and 60 years old with acute or convalescent COVID-19. CDR3 in amino acids: CASQPGGLGYDTQYF. The CDR3 DNA reads TGTGCCAGCCAACCGGGGGGACTAGGATATGATACGCAGTATTTT.